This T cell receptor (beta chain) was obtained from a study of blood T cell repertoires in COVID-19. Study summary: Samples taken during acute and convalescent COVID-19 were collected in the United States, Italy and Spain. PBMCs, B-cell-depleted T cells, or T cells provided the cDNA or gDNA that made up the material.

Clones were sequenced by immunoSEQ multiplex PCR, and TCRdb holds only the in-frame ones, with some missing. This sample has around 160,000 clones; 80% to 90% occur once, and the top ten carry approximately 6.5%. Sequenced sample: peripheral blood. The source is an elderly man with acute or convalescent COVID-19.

CDR3 in amino acids: CASSLRGTSGANYGYTF. CDR3 coding DNA: TGTGCCAGCAGTTTACGGGGGACCTCTGGCGCTAACTATGGCTACACCTTC. This rearrangement joins TRBV28 to TRBJ1-2; D possibly corresponds to TRBD1 (5 bases). This CDR3 is built from 17 residues. Between the trimmed V and J ends, which lost 2 bases and 0 bases, there was a span of 16 bases. The germline V gene has CDR1 MDHEN and CDR2 SYDVKM.